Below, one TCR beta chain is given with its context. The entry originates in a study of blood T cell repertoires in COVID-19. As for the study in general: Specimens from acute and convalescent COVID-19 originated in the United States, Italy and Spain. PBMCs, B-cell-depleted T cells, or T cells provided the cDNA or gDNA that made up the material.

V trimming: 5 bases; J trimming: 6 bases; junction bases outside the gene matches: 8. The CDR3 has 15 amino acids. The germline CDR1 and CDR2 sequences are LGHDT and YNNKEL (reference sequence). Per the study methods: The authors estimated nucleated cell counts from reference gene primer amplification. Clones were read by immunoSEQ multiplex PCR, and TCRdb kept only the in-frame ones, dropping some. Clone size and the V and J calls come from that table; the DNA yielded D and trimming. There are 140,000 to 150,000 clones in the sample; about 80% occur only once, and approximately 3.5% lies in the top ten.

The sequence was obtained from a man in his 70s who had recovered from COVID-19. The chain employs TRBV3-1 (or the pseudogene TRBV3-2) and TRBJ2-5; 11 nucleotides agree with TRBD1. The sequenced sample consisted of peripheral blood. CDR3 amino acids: CASSFTGTGGKTQYF. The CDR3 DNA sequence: TGTGCCAGCAGCTTTACCGGGACAGGGGGTAAGACCCAGTACTTC.